This TCR beta chain was sequenced during a study of control samples from healthy donors and cancer patients. The repertoire was sequenced with immunoSEQ multiplex PCR; TCRdb's copy has only in-frame clones and lacks some. There are about 160,000 clones in the sample; roughly 94% occur only once, and around 15% lies in the top ten. The germline gives CDR1 SGHTA, CDR2 FQGNSA. The CDR3 has 15 amino acids. Trimming cost V 0 bases and J 0 bases, with 8 bases left between them. The sequence was obtained from a man in his 60s with colorectal cancer. The chain uses TRBV7-2 and TRBJ1-1; TRBD1 is a possible D gene (5 bases). The specimen sequenced was PBMCs. The CDR3 nucleotides read TGTGCCAGCAGCTTAGCTCGGACAATGAACACTGAAGCTTTCTTT. Amino acids: CASSLARTMNTEAFF.